A selection of T cell receptor beta chains follows, all from one sample in a study of cytomegalovirus exposure and HLA in healthy donors. The data were produced by immunoSEQ multiplex PCR, yet TCRdb's version contains in-frame clones alone and is incomplete. The sample contains approximately 160,000 clones, about 81% of which appear only once. The sample comprised PBMCs. The receptor source for this set is a girl aged 2 to 9 in good health and CMV-seropositive. Both conserved end residues are trimmed from each CDR3.

V,J,CDR3
TRBV5-1,TRBJ2-7,ASSSTGTSGFYEQY
TRBV4-2,TRBJ2-1,ASSQDVPNEQF
TRBV5-6,TRBJ1-1,ASSKGTGWNTEAF
TRBV30,TRBJ1-1,AWSVTGEAF
TRBV28,TRBJ2-1,ASSWIPFGDNEQF
TRBV30,TRBJ2-7,ASGQGVGEQY
TRBV27,TRBJ2-7,ASSLGTGFYEQY
TRBV25-1,TRBJ2-7,ASSVDLAGGEGEQY
TRBV30,TRBJ1-2,AWSLRGQSNYGYT
TRBV15,TRBJ2-1,ATSTRLAGVGYNEQF
TRBV28,TRBJ2-2,ASSFQPYSGLAGASEDGELF
TRBV7-9,TRBJ1-2,ASSLETSFYGYT
TRBV6-5,TRBJ1-3,ASRYRTGGGGNTIY
TRBV29-1,TRBJ2-7,SVNTLMEGPYEQY
TRBV7-8,TRBJ2-7,ASRFRRAGHNEQY
TRBV5-1,TRBJ2-5,ASSRGLADQETQY
TRBV9,TRBJ2-5,ASGDWETQY
TRBV27,TRBJ2-7,ASSLGEGTHEQY
TRBV6-1,TRBJ2-3,ASNELAGDADTQY
TRBV5-4,TRBJ2-3,ASSLSGQITDTQY
TRBV6-6,TRBJ1-1,ASSDRAGSEAF
TRBV15,TRBJ1-2,ATSRDPSGFINYGYT
TRBV18,TRBJ2-7,ASSSRDTYEQY
TRBV5-1,TRBJ2-2,ASSLIEGELF
TRBV30,TRBJ1-1,AWIASSGGTEAF
TRBV28,TRBJ2-1,ASSRGLAAQSSYNEQF
TRBV30,TRBJ1-4,AWTPQRNEKLF
TRBV11-2,TRBJ2-5,ASSLVSSDQETQY
TRBV29-1,TRBJ1-2,SAAAGNYGYT
TRBV28,TRBJ1-5,ASSLVLTGNQPQH
TRBV21-1,TRBJ1-1,ASNLTGGTEAF
TRBV5-8,TRBJ1-4,ASSLGQGGEKLF
TRBV4-2,TRBJ2-7,ASSQDQIYEQY
TRBV7-9,TRBJ2-3,ASSPLGGALDTQY
TRBV28,TRBJ1-4,ASRETGDEKLF
TRBV13,TRBJ2-5,ASSLGRAEKGETQY
TRBV11-2,TRBJ1-1,ASRNTVNTEAF
TRBV19,TRBJ2-3,ASRPISGNTDTQY
TRBV14,TRBJ2-5,ASSQALAGAETQY
TRBV25-1,TRBJ2-1,ASSEGRGQQF
TRBV5-6,TRBJ1-2,ASSPTRRAVAYGYT
TRBV30,TRBJ2-2,AWSATGPGELF
TRBV6-5,TRBJ2-2,ASSKQGGATGELF
TRBV27,TRBJ2-7,ASSPKLAGGTYEQY
TRBV4-1,TRBJ1-1,ASSPHEADNTEAF
TRBV29-1,TRBJ2-3,SVEWAVLGDTQY
TRBV6-1,TRBJ1-2,ASSRDRVLDYT
TRBV4-1,TRBJ2-1,ASSPPWGDEQF
TRBV28,TRBJ2-6,ASSLTPSSGANVLT
TRBV30,TRBJ2-1,AWSGSGHNEQF
TRBV4-1,TRBJ2-2,ASSQGAGVGAGELF
TRBV7-3,TRBJ2-5,ASSQTGGASAETQY
TRBV6-1,TRBJ2-2,ASSRRVTGELF
TRBV19,TRBJ1-1,ATRQGIEAF
TRBV28,TRBJ1-5,ASSLSGINQPQH